The rows below give T cell receptor beta chains drawn from one sample of a study of T cells expressing NK-cell markers. Each CDR3 protein gets one entry in TCRdb, which reprocessed the 5' RACE reads and gives no DNA. The sample totals some 460,000 distinct CDR3 sequences; its top ten clones hold approximately 1.5%. Sequenced: blood T cells: a sorted CD56 or NKG2C T cell subset, CD4+ or CD8+ T cells, or bulk PBMC T cells (not recorded which). The receptors originated from a woman aged 45-60 years in good health. Each CDR3 is given with its conserved first and last residue.

len	v_gene	j_gene	CDR3aa
11	TRBV29-1	TRBJ1-2	CSSSVVTGYTF
15	TRBV5-1	TRBJ2-5	CASSSAGHEEETQYF
21	TRBV7-9	TRBJ2-5	CASSSTTGLPLMEGYQETQYF
11	TRBV2	TRBJ2-7	CASSVWQEQYF
20	TRBV6-2/TRBV6-3	TRBJ2-5	CASRPNRGGTSGRREETQYF
15	TRBV5-6	TRBJ2-5	CASSLLAGDPGAQYF
14	TRBV15	TRBJ1-1	CATSKVTGITEAFF
13	TRBV5-6	TRBJ1-1	CASSWTLDAEAFF
16	TRBV19	TRBJ2-1	CASSIFEGKIGNEQFF
14	TRBV29-1	TRBJ2-2	CSASDRVDTGELFF
16	TRBV5-5	TRBJ2-2	CASSLVGGRNTGELFF
14	TRBV6-4	TRBJ2-1	CASSDEPGVGEQFF
18	TRBV12-3/TRBV12-4	TRBJ2-5	CASSNFKGLAGVEETQYF
15	TRBV13	TRBJ2-1	CASRSGLVVANEQFF
15	TRBV19	TRBJ2-3	CASTETGTGLYTQYF
13	TRBV12-3/TRBV12-4	TRBJ2-1	CASKQGLYNEQFF
15	TRBV9	TRBJ2-2	CASSAGWGLTGELFF
13	TRBV6-5	TRBJ2-1	CASSYTNSFKQFF
14	TRBV19	TRBJ2-2	CASRGSSGPGELFF
17	TRBV18	TRBJ2-4	CASSPLTGSTAKNIQYF
15	TRBV6-5	TRBJ2-5	CASSYSQGGSETQYF
14	TRBV6-5	TRBJ2-7	CASSYGLAGGEQYF
14	TRBV6-6	TRBJ2-1	CASSRTSGIYEQFF